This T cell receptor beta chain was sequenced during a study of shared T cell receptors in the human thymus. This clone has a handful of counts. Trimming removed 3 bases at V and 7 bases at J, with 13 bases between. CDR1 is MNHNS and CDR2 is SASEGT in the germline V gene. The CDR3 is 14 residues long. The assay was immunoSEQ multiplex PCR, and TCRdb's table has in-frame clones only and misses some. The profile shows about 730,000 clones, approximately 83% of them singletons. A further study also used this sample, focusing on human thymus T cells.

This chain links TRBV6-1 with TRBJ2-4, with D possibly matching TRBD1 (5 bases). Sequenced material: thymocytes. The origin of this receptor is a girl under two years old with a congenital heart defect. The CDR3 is CASSDPPKGNIQYF. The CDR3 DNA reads TGTGCCAGCAGTGACCCCCCCAAGGGGAACATTCAGTACTTC.